The entry below describes one TCR beta chain. These data originate in a study of blood T cell repertoires in COVID-19. Only in-frame clones appear in the TCRdb table, and some are missing; sequencing was by immunoSEQ multiplex PCR. The table records 200,000 to 250,000 clones, about four fifths of them present only once. The sample was PBMCs or T cells enriched from blood (not recorded which). The source is a woman aged 45 to 65 who had been exposed to COVID-19.

The CDR3 sequence: CATNRDRGNTEAFF. The CDR3 DNA reads as TGTGCCACCAACCGGGACAGGGGTAACACTGAAGCTTTCTTT. The rearrangement links TRBV6-5 to TRBJ1-1; 10 bases fit TRBD1. From germline, CDR1 is MNHEY and CDR2 SVGAGI. The CDR3 contains 14 residues. With V trimmed by 10 bases and J by 2 bases, 7 bases remained unmatched.